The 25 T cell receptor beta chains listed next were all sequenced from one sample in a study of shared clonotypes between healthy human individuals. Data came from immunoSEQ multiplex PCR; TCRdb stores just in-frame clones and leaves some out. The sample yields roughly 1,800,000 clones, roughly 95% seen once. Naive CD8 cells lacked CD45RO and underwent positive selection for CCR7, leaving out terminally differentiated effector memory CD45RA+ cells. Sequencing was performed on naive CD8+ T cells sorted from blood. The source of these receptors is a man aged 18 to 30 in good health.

Written as DNA, the CDR3 is TGTGCCAGCAGTTTATCGGGGGTTCCAGATACGCAGTATTTT. This codes for CASSLSGVPDTQYF. The chain combines TRBV28 with TRBJ2-3; possibly TRBD2 for D (6 bases). Germline lookup yields CDR1 MDHEN and CDR2 SYDVKM. The CDR3 covers 14 residues. Trimming cost V 1 base and J 4 bases, with 9 bases left between them.

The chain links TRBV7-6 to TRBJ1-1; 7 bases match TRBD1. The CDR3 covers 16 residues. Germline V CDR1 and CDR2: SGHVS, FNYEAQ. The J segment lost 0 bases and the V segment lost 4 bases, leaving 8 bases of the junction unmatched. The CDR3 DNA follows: TGTGCCAGCAGCTACCCCTTAACAGGGGTGAACACTGAAGCTTTCTTT. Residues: CASSYPLTGVNTEAFF. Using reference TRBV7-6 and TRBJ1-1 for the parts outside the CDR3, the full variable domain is GAGVSQSPRYKVTKRGQDVALRCDPISGHVSLYWYRQALGQGPEFLTYFNYEAQQDKSGLPNDRFSAERPEGSISTLTIQRTEQRDSAMYRCASSYPLTGVNTEAFFGQGTRLTVV.

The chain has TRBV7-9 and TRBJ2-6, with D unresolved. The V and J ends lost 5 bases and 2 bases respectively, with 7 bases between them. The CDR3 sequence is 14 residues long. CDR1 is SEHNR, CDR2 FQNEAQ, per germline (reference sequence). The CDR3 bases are TGTGCCAGCAGCCCTCTAACTGGGGCCAACGTCCTGACTTTC. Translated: CASSPLTGANVLTF.

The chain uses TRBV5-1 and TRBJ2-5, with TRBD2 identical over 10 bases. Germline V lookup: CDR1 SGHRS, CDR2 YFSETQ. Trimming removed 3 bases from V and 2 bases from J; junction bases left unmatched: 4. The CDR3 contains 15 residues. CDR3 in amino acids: CASSSPGLAQETQYF. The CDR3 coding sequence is TGCGCCAGCAGCTCCCCGGGACTAGCGCAAGAGACCCAGTACTTC.

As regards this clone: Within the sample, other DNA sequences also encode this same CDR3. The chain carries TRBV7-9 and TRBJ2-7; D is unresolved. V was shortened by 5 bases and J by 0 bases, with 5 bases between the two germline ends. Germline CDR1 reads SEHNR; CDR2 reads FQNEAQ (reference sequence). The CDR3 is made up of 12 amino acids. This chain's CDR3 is CASSTDSYEQYF. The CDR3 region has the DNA TGTGCCAGCAGCACGGACTCCTACGAGCAGTACTTC.

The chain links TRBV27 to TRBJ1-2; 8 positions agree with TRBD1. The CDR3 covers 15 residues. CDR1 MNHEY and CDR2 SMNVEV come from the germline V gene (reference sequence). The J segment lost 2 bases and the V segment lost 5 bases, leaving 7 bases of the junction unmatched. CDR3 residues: CASSPGQGLNYGYTF. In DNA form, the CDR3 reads TGTGCCAGCAGTCCCGGACAGGGATTAAACTATGGCTACACCTTC.

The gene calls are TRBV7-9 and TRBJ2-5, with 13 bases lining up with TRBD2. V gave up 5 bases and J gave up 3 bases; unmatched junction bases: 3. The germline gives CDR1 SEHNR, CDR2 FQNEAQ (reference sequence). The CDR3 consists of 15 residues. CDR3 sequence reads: CASSPGTSGEETQYF. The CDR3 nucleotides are TGTGCCAGCAGCCCCGGGACTAGCGGGGAAGAGACCCAGTACTTC.

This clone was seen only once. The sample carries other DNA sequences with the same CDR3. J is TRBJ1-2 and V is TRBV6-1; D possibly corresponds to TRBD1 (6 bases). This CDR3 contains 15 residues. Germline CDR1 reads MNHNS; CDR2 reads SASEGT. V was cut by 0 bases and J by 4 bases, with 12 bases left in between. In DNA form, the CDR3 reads TGTGCCAGCAGTGAAGCGCGGGGGGGCGGCTATGGCTACACCTTC. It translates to CASSEARGGGYGYTF.

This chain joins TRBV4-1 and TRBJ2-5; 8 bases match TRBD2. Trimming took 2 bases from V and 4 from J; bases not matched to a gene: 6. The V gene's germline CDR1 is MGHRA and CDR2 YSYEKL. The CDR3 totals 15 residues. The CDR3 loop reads CASSQSGGGRETQYF. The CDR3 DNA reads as TGCGCCAGCAGCCAATCGGGAGGGGGGCGAGAGACCCAGTACTTC.

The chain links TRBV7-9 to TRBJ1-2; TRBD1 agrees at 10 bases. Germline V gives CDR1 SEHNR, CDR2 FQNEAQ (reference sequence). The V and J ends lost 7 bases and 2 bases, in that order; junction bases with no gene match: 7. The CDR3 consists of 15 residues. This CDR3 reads CASTSPGQGNYGYTF. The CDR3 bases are TGTGCCAGCACCTCCCCGGGACAGGGGAACTATGGCTACACCTTC.

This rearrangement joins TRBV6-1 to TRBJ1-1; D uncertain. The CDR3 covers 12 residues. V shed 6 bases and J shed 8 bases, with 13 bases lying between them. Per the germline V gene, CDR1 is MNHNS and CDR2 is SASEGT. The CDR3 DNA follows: TGTGCCAGCAGCCGATTGGAGCCCGAAGCTTTCTTT. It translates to CASSRLEPEAFF.

The CDR3 loop is CASSLAGIGTEAFF. CDR3 DNA sequence: TGTGCCAGCAGCTTGGCAGGGATAGGTACTGAAGCTTTCTTT. This chain uses TRBV5-6 with TRBJ1-1; the D gene is possibly TRBD1 (5 bases). V dropped 0 bases and J dropped 5 bases, with 11 bases sitting between them. This CDR3 region has 14 residues. The germline V gene encodes CDR1 SGHDT and CDR2 YYEEEE.

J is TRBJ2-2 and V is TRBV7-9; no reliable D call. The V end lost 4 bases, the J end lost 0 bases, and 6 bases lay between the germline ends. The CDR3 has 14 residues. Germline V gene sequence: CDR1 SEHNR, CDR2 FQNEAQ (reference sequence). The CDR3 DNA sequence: TGTGCCAGCAGCTCAACTACGAACACCGGGGAGCTGTTTTTT. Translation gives CASSSTTNTGELFF.

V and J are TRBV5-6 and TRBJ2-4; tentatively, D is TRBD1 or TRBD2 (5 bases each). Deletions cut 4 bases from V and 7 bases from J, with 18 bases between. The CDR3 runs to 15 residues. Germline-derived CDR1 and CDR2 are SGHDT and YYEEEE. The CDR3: CASSPGTVGINIQYF. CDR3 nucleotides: TGTGCCAGCAGCCCCGGGACGGTGGGGATCAACATTCAGTACTTC. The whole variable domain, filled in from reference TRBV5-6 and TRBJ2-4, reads DAGVTQSPTHLIKTRGQQVTLRCSPKSGHDTVSWYQQALGQGPQFIFQYYEEEERQRGNFPDRFSGHQFPNYSSELNVNALLLGDSALYLCASSPGTVGINIQYFGAGTRLSVL.

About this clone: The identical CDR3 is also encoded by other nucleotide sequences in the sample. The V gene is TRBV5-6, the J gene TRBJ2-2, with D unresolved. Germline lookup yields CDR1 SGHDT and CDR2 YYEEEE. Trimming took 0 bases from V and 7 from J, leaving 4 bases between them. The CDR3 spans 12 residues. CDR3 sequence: CASSLGVGELFF. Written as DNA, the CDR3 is TGTGCCAGCAGCTTGGGAGTCGGGGAGCTGTTTTTT.

CDR3 sequence reads: CASSSGHGYTF. Here the CDR3 DNA reads TGTGCCAGCAGCTCGGGACATGGCTACACCTTC. The chain links TRBV5-4 to TRBJ1-2; tentatively, D is TRBD1 (5 bases). CDR3 length equals 11 residues. Germline assignment: CDR1 SGHNT and CDR2 YYREEE (reference sequence). Trimming removed 3 bases from V and 6 bases from J, with 6 bases in between.

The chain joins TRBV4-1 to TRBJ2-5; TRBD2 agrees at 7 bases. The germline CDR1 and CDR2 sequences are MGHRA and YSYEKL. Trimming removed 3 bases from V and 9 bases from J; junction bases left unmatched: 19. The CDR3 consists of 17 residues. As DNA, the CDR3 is TGCGCCAGCAGCCACCGACCGGGGGAGGCGGGACGGGGGGCCCAGTACTTC. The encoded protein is CASSHRPGEAGRGAQYF.

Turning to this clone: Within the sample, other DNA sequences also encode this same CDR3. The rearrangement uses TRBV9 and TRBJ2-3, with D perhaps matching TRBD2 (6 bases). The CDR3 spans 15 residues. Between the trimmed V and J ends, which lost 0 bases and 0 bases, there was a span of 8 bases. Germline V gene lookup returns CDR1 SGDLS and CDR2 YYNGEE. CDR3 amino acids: CASSVEEGSTDTQYF. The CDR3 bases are TGTGCCAGCAGCGTAGAGGAGGGGAGCACAGATACGCAGTATTTT.

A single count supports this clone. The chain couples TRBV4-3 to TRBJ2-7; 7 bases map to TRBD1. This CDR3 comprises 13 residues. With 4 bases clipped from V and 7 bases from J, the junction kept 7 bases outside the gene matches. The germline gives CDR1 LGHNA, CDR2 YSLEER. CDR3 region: CASSLHRGWEQYF. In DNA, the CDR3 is TGCGCCAGCAGCCTCCACAGGGGATGGGAGCAGTACTTC.

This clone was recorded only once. The CDR3 DNA follows: TGTGCCAGCAGCTTACCGAGAATGACTAGCGGCTCATCCTACGAGCAGTACTTC. It translates to CASSLPRMTSGSSYEQYF. The V call is TRBV7-8, the J call TRBJ2-7, with 9 bases that match TRBD2. This CDR3 comprises 18 residues. CDR1 is SGHVS and CDR2 is FQNEAQ in the germline V gene. Trimming at V came to 2 bases and at J to 1 base, leaving 12 bases not matched to a gene. Looking up the rest from reference TRBV7-8 and TRBJ2-7 gives the full variable domain: GAGVSQSPRYKVAKRGQDVALRCDPISGHVSLFWYQQALGQGPEFLTYFQNEAQLDKSGLPSDRFFAERPEGSVSTLKIQRTQQEDSAVYLCASSLPRMTSGSSYEQYFGPGTRLTVT.

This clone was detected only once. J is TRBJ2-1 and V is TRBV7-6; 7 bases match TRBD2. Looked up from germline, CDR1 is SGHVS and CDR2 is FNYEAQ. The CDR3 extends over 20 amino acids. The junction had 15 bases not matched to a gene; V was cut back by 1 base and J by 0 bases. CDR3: CASSLDPLDLGGSSYNEQFF. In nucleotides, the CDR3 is TGTGCCAGCAGCTTAGACCCACTTGACTTGGGAGGGAGCTCCTACAATGAGCAGTTCTTC.

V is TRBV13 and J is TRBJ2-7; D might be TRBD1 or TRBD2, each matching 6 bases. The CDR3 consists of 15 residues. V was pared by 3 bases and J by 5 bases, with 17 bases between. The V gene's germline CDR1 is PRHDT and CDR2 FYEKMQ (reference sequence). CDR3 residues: CASSLMGGAENEQYF. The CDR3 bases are TGTGCCAGCAGCTTGATGGGGGGCGCAGAAAACGAGCAGTACTTC.

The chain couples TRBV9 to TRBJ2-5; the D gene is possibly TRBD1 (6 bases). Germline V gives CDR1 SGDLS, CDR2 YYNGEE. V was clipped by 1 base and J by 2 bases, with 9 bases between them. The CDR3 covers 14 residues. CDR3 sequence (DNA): TGTGCCAGCAGCGTACAGGGGATACAAGAGACCCAGTACTTC. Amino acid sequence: CASSVQGIQETQYF.

CDR3 nucleotide sequence: TGTGCCATCAGTGACAGACTACTAGCGGGTAAATCCTACAATGAGCAGTTCTTC. Amino acid sequence: CAISDRLLAGKSYNEQFF. The chain uses TRBV10-3 and TRBJ2-1; 9 nucleotides line up with TRBD2. Germline V gene data show CDR1 as ENHRY and CDR2 as SYGVKD. The junction had 10 bases not matched to a gene; V was cut back by 3 bases and J by 1 base. The CDR3 length is 18 residues.

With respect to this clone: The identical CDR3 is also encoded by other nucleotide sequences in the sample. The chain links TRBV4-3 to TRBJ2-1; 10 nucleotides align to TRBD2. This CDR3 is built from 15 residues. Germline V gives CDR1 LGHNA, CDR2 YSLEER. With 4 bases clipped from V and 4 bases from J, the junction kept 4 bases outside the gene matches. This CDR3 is CASSPGLAVYNEQFF. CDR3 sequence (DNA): TGCGCCAGCAGCCCCGGACTAGCGGTTTACAATGAGCAGTTCTTC.